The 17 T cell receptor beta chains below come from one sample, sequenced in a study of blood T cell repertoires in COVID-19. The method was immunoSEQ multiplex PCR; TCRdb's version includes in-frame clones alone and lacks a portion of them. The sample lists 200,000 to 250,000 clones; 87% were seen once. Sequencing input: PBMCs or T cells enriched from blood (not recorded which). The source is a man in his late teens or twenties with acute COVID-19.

In DNA, the CDR3 is TGTGCCAGCAGCCGTAGCTCCCAAGGGGGCAATGAGCAGTTCTTC. This gives the protein CASSRSSQGGNEQFF. The chain joins TRBV14 to TRBJ2-1; tentatively, D is TRBD1 (6 bases). The germline V gene has CDR1 SGHDN and CDR2 FVKESK. The germline V and J ends were trimmed by 4 bases and 6 bases, with 16 bases remaining between them. This CDR3 region has 15 residues.

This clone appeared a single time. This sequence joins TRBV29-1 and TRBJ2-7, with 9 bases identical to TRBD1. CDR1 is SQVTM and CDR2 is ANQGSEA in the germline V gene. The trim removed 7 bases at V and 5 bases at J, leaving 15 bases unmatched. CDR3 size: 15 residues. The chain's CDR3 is CSAPKPGQGINEQYF. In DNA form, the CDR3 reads TGCAGCGCTCCAAAACCGGGACAGGGCATTAACGAGCAGTACTTC.

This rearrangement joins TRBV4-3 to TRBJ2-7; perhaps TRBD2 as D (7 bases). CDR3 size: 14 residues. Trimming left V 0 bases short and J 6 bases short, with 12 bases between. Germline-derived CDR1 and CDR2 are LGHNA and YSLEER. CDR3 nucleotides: TGCGCCAGCAGCCAAGATCGGGGGGCGGGCGAGCAGTACTTC. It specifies CASSQDRGAGEQYF.

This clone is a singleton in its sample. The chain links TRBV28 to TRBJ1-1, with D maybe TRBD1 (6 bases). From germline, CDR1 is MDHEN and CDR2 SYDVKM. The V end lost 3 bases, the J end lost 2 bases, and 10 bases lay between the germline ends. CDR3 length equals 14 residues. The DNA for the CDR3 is TGTGCCAGCAGTTTCACGGACAGTAACACTGAAGCTTTCTTT. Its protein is CASSFTDSNTEAFF. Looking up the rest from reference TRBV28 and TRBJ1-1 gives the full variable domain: DVKVTQSSRYLVKRTGEKVFLECVQDMDHENMFWYRQDPGLGLRLIYFSYDVKMKEKGDIPEGYSVSREKKERFSLILESASTNQTSMYLCASSFTDSNTEAFFGQGTRLTVV.

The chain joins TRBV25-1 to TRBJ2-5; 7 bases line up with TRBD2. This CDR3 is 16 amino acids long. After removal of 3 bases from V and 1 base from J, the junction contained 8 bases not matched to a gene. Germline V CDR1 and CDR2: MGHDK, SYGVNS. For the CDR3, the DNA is TGTGCCAGCAGTGACGAGGGGAGGGAGCCCCAAGAGACCCAGTACTTC. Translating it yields CASSDEGREPQETQYF.

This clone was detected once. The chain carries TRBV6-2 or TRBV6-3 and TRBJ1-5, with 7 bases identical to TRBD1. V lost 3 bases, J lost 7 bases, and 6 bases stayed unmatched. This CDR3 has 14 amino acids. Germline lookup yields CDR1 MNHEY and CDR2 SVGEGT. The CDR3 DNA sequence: TGTGCCAGCAGTTATAGGGACAGAGGGCAGCCCCAGCATTTT. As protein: CASSYRDRGQPQHF.

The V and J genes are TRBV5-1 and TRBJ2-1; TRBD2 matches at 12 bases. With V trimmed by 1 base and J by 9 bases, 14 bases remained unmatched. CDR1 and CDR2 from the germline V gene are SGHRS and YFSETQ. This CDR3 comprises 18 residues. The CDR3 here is CASSLHLTSGSTFAEQFF. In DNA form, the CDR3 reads TGCGCCAGCAGCTTGCACTTGACTAGCGGGAGTACTTTTGCTGAGCAGTTCTTC.

The DNA of the CDR3 is TGTGCCAGCACCGGTTTTGGGACAGGGATAGTCGGGGAGCTGTTTTTT. It yields the protein CASTGFGTGIVGELFF. The V gene is TRBV27, the J gene TRBJ2-2, with 9 bases that match TRBD1. The CDR3 loop spans 16 amino acids. Looked up from germline, CDR1 is MNHEY and CDR2 is SMNVEV (reference sequence). Trimming cost V 7 bases and J 7 bases; bases outside gene matches: 13.

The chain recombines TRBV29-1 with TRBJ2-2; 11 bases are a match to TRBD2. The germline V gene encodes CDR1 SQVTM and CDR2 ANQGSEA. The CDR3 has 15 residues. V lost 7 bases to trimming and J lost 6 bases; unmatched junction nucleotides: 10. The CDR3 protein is CSAQLLAGVPGELFF. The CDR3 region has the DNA TGCAGCGCCCAATTACTAGCGGGAGTTCCCGGGGAGCTGTTTTTT.

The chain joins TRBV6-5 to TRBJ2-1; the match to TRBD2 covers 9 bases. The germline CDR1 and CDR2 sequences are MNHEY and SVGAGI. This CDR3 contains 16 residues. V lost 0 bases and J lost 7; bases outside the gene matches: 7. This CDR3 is CASSYSYGTSRNEQFF. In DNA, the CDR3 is TGTGCCAGCAGTTACTCCTACGGGACTAGCCGTAATGAGCAGTTCTTC.

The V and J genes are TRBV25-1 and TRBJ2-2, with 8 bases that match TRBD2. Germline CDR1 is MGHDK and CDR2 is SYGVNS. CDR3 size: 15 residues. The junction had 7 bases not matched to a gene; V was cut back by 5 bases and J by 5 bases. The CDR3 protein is CASSNGLAPTGELFF. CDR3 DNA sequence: TGTGCCAGCAGTAACGGACTAGCCCCAACCGGGGAGCTGTTTTTT.

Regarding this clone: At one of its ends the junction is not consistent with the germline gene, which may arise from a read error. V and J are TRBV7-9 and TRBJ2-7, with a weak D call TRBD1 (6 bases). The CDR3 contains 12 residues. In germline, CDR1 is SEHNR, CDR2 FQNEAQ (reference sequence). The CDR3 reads CASSPTKTGSNF. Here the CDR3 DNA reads TGTGCCAGCAGCCCCACGAAGACAGGCAGTAACTTC.

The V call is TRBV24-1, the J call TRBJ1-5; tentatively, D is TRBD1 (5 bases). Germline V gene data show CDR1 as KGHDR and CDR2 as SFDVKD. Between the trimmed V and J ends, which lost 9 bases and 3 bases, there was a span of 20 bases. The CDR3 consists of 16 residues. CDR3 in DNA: TGTGCCACCCAGAATGGGCACCAGGGTGACAATCAGCCCCAGCATTTT. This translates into CATQNGHQGDNQPQHF.

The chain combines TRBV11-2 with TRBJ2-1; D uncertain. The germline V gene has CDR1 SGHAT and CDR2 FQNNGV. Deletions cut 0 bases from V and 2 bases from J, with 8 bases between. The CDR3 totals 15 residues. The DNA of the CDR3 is TGTGCCAGCAGCTTAGAGTCAGTTCCCTACAATGAGCAGTTCTTC. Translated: CASSLESVPYNEQFF.

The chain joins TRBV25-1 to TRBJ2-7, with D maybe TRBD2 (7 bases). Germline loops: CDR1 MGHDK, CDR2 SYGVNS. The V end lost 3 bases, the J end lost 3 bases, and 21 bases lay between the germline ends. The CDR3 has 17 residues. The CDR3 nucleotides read TGTGCCAGCAGTGATTGGTTCCAGGGGAGGGTAGGCTACGAGCAGTACTTC. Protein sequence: CASSDWFQGRVGYEQYF.

Written as DNA, the CDR3 is TGCGCCAGCAGCCAAGAATTCGGGGGTAGATCGTACGAGCAGTACTTC. It codes for CASSQEFGGRSYEQYF. The J gene is TRBJ2-7, the V gene TRBV4-3, with D tentatively TRBD2 (6 bases). The ends were cut back, 0 bases at V and 4 bases at J, with 16 bases in the middle. This CDR3 contains 16 residues. Germline V lookup: CDR1 LGHNA, CDR2 YSLEER.

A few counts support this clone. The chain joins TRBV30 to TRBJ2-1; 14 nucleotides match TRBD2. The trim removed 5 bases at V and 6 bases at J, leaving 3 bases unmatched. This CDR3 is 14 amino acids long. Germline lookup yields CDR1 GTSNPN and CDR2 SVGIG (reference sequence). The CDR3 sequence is CAWGTSGSTNEQFF. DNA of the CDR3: TGTGCCTGGGGGACTAGCGGGAGTACCAATGAGCAGTTCTTC. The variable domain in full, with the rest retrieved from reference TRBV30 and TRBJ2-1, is SQTIHQWPATLVQPVGSPLSLECTVEGTSNPNLYWYRQAAGRGLQLLFYSVGIGQISSEVPQNLSASRPQDRQFILSSKKLLLSDSGFYLCAWGTSGSTNEQFFGPGTRLTVL.